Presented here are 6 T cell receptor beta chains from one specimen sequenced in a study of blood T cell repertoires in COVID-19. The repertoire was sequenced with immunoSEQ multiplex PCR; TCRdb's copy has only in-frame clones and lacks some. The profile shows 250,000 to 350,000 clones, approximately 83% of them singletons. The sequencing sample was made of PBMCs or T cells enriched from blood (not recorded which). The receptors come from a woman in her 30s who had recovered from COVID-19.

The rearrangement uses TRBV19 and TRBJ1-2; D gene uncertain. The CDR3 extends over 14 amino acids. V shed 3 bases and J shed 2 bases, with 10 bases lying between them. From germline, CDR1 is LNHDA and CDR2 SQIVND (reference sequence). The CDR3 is CASSIPAANYGYTF. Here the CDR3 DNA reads TGTGCCAGTAGTATCCCGGCGGCAAACTATGGCTACACCTTC. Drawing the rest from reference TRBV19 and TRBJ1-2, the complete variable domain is DGGITQSPKYLFRKEGQNVTLSCEQNLNHDAMYWYRQDPGQGLRLIYYSQIVNDFQKGDIAEGYSVSREKKESFPLTVTSAQKNPTAFYLCASSIPAANYGYTFGSGTRLTVV.

CDR3 residues: CASSQGRGNEQFF. DNA of the CDR3: TGTGCCAGCAGCCAGGGTAGAGGCAATGAGCAGTTCTTC. The chain is built from TRBV7-3 and TRBJ2-1, with D perhaps matching TRBD1 (5 bases). Germline V CDR1 and CDR2: SGHTA, FQGTGA. CDR3 size: 13 residues. The V gene lost 5 bases and the J gene lost 6 bases, with 11 bases spanning the gap. The full variable domain, in which reference TRBV7-3 and TRBJ2-1 provide the parts outside the CDR3, is GAGVSQTPSNKVTEKGKYVELRCDPISGHTALYWYRQSLGQGPEFLIYFQGTGAADDSGLPNDRFFAVRPEGSVSTLKIQRTERGDSAVYLCASSQGRGNEQFFGPGTRLTVL.

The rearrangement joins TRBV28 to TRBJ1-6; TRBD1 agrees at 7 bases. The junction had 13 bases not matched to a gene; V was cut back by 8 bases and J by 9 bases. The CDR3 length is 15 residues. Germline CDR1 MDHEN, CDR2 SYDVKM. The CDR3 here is CASGRGTGDSSPLHF. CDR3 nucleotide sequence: TGTGCCAGCGGCAGGGGCACAGGGGACAGTTCACCCCTCCACTTT.

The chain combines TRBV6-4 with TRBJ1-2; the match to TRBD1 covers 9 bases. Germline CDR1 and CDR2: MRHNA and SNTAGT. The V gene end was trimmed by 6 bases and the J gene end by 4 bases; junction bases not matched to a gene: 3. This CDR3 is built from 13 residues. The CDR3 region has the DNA TGTGCCAGCAGCATGGACAGGGGCTATGGCTACACCTTC. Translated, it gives CASSMDRGYGYTF.

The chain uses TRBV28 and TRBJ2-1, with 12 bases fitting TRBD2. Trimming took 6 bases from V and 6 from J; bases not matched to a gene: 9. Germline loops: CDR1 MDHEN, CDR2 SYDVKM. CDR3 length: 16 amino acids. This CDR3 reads CASSQTSGRQGNEQFF. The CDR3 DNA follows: TGTGCCAGCAGCCAGACTAGCGGGAGACAGGGCAATGAGCAGTTCTTC.

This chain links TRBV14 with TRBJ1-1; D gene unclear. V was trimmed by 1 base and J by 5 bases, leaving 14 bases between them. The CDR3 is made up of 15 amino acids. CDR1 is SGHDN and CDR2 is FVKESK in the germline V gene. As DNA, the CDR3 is TGTGCCAGCAGCCAAGGTCTCCTTTTTACTACTGAAGCTTTCTTT. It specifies CASSQGLLFTTEAFF.